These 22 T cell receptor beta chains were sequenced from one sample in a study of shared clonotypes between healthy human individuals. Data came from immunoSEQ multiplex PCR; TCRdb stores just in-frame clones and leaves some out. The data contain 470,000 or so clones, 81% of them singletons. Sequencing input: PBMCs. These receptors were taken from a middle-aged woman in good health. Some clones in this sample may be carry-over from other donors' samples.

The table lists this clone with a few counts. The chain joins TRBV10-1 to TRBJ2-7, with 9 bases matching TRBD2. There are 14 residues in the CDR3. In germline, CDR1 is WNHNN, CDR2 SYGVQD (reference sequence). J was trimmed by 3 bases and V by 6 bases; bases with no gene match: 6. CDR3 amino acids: CASSRGTSSYEQYF. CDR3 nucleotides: TGCGCCAGCAGCCGCGGGACTAGCAGCTACGAGCAGTACTTC.

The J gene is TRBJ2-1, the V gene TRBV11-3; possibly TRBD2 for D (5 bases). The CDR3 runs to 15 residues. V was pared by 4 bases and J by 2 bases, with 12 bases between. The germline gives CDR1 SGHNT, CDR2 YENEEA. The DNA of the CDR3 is TGTGCCAGCAGCTCATTCGAGCGGCCCTACAATGAGCAGTTCTTC. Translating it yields CASSSFERPYNEQFF.

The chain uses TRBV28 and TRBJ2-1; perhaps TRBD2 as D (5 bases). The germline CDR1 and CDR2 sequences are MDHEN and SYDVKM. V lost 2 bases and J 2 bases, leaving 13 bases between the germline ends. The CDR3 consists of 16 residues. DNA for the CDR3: TGTGCCAGCAGTTTAATGTCCCGGGGAGCCTACAATGAGCAGTTCTTC. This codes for CASSLMSRGAYNEQFF.

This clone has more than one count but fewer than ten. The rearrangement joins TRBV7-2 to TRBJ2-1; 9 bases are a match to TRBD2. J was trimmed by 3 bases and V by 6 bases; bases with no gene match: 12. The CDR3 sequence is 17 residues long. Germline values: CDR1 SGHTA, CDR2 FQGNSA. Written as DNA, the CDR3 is TGTGCCAGCAGTCCTGTAGCGGGAGCCCCTCGCTACAATGAGCAGTTCTTC. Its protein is CASSPVAGAPRYNEQFF.

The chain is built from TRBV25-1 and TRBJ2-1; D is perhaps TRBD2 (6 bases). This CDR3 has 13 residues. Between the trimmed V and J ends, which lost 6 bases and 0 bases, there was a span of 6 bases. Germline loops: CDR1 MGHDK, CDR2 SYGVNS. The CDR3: CASSGSSYNEQFF. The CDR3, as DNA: TGTGCCAGCAGCGGGAGCTCCTACAATGAGCAGTTCTTC. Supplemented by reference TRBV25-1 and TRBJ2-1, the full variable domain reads EADIYQTPRYLVIGTGKKITLECSQTMGHDKMYWYQQDPGMELHLIHYSYGVNSTEKGDLSSESTVSRIRTEHFPLTLESARPSHTSQYLCASSGSSYNEQFFGPGTRLTVL.

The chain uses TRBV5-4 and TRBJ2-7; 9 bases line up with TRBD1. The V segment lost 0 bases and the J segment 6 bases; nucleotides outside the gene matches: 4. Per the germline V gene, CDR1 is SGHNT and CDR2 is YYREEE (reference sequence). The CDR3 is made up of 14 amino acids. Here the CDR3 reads CASSLEGQGTEQYF. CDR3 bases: TGTGCCAGCAGCTTGGAGGGACAGGGAACCGAGCAGTACTTC. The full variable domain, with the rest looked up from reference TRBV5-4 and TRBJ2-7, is ETGVTQSPTHLIKTRGQQVTLRCSSQSGHNTVSWYQQALGQGPQFIFQYYREEENGRGNFPPRFSGLQFPNYSSELNVNALELDDSALYLCASSLEGQGTEQYFGPGTRLTVT.

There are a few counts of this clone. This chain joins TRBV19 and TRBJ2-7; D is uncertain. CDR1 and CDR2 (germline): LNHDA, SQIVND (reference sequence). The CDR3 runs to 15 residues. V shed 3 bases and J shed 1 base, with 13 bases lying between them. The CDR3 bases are TGTGCCAGTAGTATGGTGCCAGAGAGTTCCTACGAGCAGTACTTC. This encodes CASSMVPESSYEQYF. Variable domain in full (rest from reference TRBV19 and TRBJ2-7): DGGITQSPKYLFRKEGQNVTLSCEQNLNHDAMYWYRQDPGQGLRLIYYSQIVNDFQKGDIAEGYSVSREKKESFPLTVTSAQKNPTAFYLCASSMVPESSYEQYFGPGTRLTVT.

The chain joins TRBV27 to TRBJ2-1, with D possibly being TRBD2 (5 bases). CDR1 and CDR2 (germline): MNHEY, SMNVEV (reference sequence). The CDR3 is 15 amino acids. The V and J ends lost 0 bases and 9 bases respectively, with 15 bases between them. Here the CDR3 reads CASSLSRLAKGEQFF. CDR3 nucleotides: TGTGCCAGCAGTTTATCGCGGCTAGCTAAGGGTGAGCAGTTCTTC.

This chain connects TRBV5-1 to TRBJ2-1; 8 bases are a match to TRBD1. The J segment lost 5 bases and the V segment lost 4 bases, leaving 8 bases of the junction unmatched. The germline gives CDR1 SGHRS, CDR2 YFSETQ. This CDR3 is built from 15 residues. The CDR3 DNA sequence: TGCGCCAGCAGCGTCGGGACAGGCCCCAACAATGAGCAGTTCTTC. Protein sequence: CASSVGTGPNNEQFF.

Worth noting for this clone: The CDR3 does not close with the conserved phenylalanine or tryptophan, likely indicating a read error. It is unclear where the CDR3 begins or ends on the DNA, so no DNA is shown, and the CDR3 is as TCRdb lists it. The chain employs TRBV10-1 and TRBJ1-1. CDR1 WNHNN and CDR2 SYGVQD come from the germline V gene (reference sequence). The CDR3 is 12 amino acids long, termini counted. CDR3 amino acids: CASGNGNTEALS.

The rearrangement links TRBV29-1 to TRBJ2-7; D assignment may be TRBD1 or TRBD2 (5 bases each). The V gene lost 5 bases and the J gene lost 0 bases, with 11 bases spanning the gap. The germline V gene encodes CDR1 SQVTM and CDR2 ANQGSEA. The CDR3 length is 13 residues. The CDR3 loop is CSVWDQSSYEQYF. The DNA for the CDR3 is TGCAGCGTTTGGGACCAGAGCTCCTACGAGCAGTACTTC.

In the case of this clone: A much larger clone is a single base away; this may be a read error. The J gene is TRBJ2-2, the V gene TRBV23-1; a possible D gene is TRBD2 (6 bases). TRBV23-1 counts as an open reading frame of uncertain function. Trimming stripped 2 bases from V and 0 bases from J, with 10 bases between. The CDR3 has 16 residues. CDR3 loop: CASSQIAAPNTGELFF. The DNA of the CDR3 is TGCGCCAGCAGTCAAATAGCGGCCCCGAACACCGGGGAGCTGTTTTTT.

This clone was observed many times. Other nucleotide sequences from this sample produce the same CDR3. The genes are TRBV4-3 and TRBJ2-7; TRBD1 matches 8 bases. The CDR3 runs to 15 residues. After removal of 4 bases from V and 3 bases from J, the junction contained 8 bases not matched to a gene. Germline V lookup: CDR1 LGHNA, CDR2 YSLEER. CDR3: CASSPRTGPRYEQYF. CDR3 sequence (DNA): TGCGCCAGCAGCCCCCGGACAGGGCCTCGCTACGAGCAGTACTTC.

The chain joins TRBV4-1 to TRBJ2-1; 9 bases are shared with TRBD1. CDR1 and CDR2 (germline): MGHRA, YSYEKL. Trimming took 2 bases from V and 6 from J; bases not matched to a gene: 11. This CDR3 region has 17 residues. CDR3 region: CASSQYRDREYGNEQFF. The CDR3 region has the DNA TGCGCCAGCAGCCAATACCGGGACAGGGAGTATGGCAATGAGCAGTTCTTC.

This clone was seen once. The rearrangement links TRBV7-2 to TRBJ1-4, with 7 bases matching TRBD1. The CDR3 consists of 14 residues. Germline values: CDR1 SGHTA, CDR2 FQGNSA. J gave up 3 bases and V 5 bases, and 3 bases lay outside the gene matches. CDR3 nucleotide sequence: TGTGCCAGCAGCACCGGGACAGCTAATGAAAAACTGTTTTTT. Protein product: CASSTGTANEKLFF.

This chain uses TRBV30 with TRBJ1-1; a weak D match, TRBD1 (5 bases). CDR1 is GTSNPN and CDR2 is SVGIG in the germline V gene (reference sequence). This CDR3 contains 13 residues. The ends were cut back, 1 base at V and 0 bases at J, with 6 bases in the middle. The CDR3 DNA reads TGTGCCTGGAGTGGGGGCATGAACACTGAAGCTTTCTTT. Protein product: CAWSGGMNTEAFF.

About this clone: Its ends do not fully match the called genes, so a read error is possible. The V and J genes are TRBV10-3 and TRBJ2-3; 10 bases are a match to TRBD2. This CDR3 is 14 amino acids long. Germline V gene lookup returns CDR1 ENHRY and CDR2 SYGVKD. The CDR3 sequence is CAIGPSGSTDTKYF. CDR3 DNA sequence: TGTGCCATCGGGCCTAGCGGGAGCACAGATACGAAGTATTTT.

CDR3 loop: CASSLRGRNTGELFF. Here the CDR3 DNA reads TGTGCCAGCAGCCTCAGGGGGCGCAACACCGGGGAGCTGTTTTTT. The rearrangement joins TRBV7-7 to TRBJ2-2; 8 nucleotides line up with TRBD1. The CDR3 contains 15 residues. Germline lookup yields CDR1 SSHAT and CDR2 FNYEAQ (reference sequence). V lost 5 bases to trimming and J lost 2 bases; unmatched junction nucleotides: 4.

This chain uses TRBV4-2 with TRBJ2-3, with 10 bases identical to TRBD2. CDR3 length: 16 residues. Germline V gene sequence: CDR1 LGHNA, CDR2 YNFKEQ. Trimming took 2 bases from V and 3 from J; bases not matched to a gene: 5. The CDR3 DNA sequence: TGTGCCAGCAGCCAACTTGCTAGCGGGAGAACAGATACGCAGTATTTT. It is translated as CASSQLASGRTDTQYF.

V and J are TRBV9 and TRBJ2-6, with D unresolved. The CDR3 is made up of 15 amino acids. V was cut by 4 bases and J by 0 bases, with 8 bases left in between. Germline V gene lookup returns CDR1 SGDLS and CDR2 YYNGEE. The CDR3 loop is CASSWADSGANVLTF. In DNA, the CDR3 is TGTGCCAGCAGCTGGGCCGACTCTGGGGCCAACGTCCTGACTTTC.

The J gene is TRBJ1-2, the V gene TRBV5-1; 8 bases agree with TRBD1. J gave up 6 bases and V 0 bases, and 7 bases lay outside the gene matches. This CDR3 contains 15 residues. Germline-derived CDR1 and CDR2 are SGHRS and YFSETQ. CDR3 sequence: CASSLGQGTRNGYTF. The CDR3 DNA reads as TGCGCCAGCAGCTTGGGACAGGGGACTCGGAATGGCTACACCTTC.

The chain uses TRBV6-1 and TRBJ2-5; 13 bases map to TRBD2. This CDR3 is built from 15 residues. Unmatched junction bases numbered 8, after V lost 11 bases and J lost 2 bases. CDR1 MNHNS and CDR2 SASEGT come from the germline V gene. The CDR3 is CASWTSGRGQETQYF. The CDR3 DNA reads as TGTGCCTCTTGGACTAGCGGGAGAGGGCAAGAGACCCAGTACTTC.